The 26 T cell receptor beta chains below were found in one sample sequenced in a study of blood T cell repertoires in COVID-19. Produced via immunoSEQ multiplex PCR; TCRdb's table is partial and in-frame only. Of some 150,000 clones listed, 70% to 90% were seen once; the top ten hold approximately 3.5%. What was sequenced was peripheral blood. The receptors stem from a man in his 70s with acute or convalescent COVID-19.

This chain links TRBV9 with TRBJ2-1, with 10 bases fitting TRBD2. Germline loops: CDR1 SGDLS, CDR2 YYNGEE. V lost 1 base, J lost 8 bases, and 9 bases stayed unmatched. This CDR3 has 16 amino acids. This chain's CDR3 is CASSVPGTSALDEQFF. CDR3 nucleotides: TGTGCCAGCAGCGTACCCGGGACTAGCGCGTTAGATGAGCAGTTCTTC.

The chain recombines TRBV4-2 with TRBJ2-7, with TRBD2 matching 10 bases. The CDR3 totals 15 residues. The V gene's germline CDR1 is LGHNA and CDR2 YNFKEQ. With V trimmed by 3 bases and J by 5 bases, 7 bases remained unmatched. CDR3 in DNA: TGTGCCAGCAGCCAGCTAGCGGGAGCCCCCCACGAGCAGTACTTC. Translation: CASSQLAGAPHEQYF.

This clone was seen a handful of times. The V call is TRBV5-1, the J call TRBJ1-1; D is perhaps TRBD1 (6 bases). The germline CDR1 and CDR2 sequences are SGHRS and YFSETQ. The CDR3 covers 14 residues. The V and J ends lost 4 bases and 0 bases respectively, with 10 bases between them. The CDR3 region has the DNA TGCGCCAGCAGCGCCGGGACAATGAACACTGAAGCTTTCTTT. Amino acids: CASSAGTMNTEAFF.

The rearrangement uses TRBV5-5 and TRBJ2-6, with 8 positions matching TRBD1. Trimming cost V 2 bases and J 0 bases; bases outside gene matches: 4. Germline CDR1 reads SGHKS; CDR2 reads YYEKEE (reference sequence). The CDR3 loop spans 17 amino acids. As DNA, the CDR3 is TGTGCCAGCAGCTTTTATACAGGGGGCTCTGGGGCCAACGTCCTGACTTTC. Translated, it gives CASSFYTGGSGANVLTF.

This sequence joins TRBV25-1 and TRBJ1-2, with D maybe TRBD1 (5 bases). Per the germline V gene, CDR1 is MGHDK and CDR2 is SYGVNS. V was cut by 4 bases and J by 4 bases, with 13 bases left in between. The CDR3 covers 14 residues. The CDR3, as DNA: TGTGCCAGCAGTGGTGCAGGGTCCTTCTATGGCTACACCTTC. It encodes CASSGAGSFYGYTF.

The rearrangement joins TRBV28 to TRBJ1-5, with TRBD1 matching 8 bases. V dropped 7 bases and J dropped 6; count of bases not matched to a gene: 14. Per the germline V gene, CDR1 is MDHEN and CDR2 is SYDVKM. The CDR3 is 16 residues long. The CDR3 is CASTRPPGQVGQPQHF. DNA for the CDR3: TGTGCCAGCACTCGACCCCCGGGACAGGTGGGTCAGCCCCAGCATTTT.

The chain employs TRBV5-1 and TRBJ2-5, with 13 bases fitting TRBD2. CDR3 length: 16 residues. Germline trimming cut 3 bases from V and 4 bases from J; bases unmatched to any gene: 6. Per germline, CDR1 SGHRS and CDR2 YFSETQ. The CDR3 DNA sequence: TGCGCCAGCAGCTCGGGACTAGCGGGAAGGGGAGAGACCCAGTACTTC. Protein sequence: CASSSGLAGRGETQYF.

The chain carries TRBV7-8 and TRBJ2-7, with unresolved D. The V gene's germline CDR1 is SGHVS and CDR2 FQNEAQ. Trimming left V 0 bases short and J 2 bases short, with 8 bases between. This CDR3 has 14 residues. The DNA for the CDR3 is TGTGCCAGCAGCTTAGCGGGCATAACCTACGAGCAGTACTTC. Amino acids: CASSLAGITYEQYF.

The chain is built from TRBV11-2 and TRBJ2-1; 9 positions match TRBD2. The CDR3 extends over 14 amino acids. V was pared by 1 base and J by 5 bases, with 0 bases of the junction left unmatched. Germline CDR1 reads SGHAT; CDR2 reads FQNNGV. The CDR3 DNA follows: TGTGCCAGCAGCTTAGCTAGCGGGAACAATGAGCAGTTCTTC. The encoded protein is CASSLASGNNEQFF.

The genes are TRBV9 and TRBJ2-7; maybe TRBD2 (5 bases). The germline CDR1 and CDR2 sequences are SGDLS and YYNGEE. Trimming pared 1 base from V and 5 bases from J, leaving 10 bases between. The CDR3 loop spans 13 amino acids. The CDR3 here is CASSVQAGNEQYF. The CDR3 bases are TGTGCCAGCAGCGTACAGGCCGGGAACGAGCAGTACTTC.

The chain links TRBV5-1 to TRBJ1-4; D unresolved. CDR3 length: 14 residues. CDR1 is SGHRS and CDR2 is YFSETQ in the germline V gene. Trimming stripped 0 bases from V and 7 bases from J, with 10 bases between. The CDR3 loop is CASSLDGGSEKLFF. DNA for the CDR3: TGCGCCAGCAGCTTGGACGGTGGGAGTGAAAAACTGTTTTTT.

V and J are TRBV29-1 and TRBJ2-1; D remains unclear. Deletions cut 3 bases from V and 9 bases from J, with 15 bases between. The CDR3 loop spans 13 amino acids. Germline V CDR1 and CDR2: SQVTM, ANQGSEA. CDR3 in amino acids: CSVEEFPDSEQFF. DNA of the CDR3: TGCAGCGTTGAGGAGTTCCCAGATAGTGAGCAGTTCTTC.

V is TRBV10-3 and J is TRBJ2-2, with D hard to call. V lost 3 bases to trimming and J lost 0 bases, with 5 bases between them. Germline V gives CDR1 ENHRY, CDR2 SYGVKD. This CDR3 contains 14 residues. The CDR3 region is CAISDISNTGELFF. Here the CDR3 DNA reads TGTGCCATCAGTGACATTTCGAACACCGGGGAGCTGTTTTTT.

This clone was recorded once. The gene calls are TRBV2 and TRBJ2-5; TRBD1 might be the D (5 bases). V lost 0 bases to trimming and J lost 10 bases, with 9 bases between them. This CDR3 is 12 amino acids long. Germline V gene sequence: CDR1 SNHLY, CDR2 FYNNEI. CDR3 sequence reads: CASSEASRGQYF. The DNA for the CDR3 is TGTGCCAGCAGTGAAGCCTCAAGGGGCCAGTACTTC.

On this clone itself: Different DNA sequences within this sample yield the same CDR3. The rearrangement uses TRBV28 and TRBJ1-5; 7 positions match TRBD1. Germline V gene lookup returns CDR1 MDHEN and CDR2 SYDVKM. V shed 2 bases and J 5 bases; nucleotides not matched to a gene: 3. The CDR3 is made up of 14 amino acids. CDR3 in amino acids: CASSLPGGHQPQHF. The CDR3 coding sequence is TGTGCCAGCAGTTTACCAGGGGGGCATCAGCCCCAGCATTTT.

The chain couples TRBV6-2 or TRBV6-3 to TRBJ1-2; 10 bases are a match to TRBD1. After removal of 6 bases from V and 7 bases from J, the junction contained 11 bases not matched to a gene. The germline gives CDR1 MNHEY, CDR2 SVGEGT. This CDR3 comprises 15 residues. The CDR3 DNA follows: TGTGCCAGCAGCACCTCCGGGACAGGGGCGGCTGGCTACACCTTC. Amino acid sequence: CASSTSGTGAAGYTF.

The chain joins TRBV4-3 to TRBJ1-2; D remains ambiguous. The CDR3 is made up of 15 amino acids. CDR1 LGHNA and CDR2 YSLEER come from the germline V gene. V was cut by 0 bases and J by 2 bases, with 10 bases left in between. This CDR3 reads CASSQEAGSNYGYTF. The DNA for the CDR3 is TGCGCCAGCAGCCAAGAGGCTGGGAGCAACTATGGCTACACCTTC.

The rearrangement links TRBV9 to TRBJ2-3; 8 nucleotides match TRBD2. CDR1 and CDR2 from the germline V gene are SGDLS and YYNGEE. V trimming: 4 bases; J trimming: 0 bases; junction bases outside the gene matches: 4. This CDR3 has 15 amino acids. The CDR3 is CASSQTSASTDTQYF. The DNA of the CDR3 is TGTGCCAGCAGCCAGACTAGCGCTAGCACAGATACGCAGTATTTT.

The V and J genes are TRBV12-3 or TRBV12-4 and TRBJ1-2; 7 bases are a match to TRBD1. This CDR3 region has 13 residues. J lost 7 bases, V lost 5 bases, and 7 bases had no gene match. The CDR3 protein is CASSRTGAPGYTF. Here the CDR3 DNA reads TGTGCCAGCAGTAGAACAGGGGCCCCTGGCTACACCTTC.

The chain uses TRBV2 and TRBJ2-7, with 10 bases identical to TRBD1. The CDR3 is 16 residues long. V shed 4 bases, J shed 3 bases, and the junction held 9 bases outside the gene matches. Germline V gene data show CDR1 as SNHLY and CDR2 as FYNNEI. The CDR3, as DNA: TGTGCCAGCAGTGTTGAGACAGGGGGCTTCAGCTACGAGCAGTACTTC. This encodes CASSVETGGFSYEQYF.

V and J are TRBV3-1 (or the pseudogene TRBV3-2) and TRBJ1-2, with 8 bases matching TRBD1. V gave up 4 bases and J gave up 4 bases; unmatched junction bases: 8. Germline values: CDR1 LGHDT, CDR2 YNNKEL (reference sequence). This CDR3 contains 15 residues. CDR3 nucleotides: TGTGCCAGCAGCCCAGGACAGGGAGTCGCCTATGGCTACACCTTC. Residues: CASSPGQGVAYGYTF.

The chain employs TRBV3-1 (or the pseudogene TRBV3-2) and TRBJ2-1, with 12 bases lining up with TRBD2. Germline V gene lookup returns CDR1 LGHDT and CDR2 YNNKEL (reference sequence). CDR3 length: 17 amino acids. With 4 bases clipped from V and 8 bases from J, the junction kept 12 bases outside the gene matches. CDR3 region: CASSPPPGRLAGDEQFF. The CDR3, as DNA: TGTGCCAGCAGCCCCCCGCCGGGGAGACTAGCGGGAGATGAGCAGTTCTTC.

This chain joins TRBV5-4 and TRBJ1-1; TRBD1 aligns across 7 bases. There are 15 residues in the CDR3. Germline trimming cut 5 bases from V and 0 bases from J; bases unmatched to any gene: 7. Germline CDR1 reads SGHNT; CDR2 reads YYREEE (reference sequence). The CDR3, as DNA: TGTGCCAGCAGGGGCCCGGGACAGATGAACACTGAAGCTTTCTTT. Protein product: CASRGPGQMNTEAFF.

The CDR3 loop is CASSLDWASSTDTQYF. CDR3 DNA: TGTGCCAGCAGCTTAGATTGGGCCTCTAGCACAGATACGCAGTATTTT. V is TRBV7-2 and J is TRBJ2-3; D gene ambiguous. This CDR3 contains 16 residues. Per germline, CDR1 SGHTA and CDR2 FQGNSA. The V end lost 1 base, the J end lost 0 bases, and 11 bases lay between the germline ends.

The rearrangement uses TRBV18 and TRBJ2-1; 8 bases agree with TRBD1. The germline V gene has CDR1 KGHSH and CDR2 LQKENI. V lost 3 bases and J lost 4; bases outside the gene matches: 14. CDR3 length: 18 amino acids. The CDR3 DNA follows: TGTGCCAGCTCACCGCGAACGGGGACAGGAAATTTATACAATGAGCAGTTCTTC. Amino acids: CASSPRTGTGNLYNEQFF.

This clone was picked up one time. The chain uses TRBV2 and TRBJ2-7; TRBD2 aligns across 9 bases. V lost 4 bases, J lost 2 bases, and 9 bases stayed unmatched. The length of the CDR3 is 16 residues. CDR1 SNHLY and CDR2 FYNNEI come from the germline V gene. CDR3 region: CASSGGLAGEPYEQYF. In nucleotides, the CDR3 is TGTGCCAGCAGTGGGGGATTAGCGGGAGAACCCTACGAGCAGTACTTC.